This is a list of T cell receptor beta chains from one sample in a study of cytomegalovirus exposure and HLA in healthy donors. Here immunoSEQ multiplex PCR was the method, and the copy in TCRdb shows in-frame clones only, minus some. Of fewer than 90,000 clones in the sample, 78% are singletons; the top ten hold 2% to 3%. Input material: PBMCs. These receptors came from a male donor in good health and CMV-seropositive. Both conserved end residues are part of each CDR3. D genes are given only for firm matches. Clone sizes are given selectively: once, few, many, or a class where the clone is expanded.

v_gene	abundance	d_gene	j_gene	CDR3aa	CDR3nt
TRBV5-1	NA	TRBD2	TRBJ2-7	CASSLRVAGGDEQYF	TGCGCCAGCAGCTTGCGGGTAGCGGGAGGTGACGAGCAGTACTTC
TRBV7-6	NA	NA	TRBJ2-7	CASSLDRGFTYEQYF	TGTGCCAGCAGCTTAGACCGCGGGTTTACCTACGAGCAGTACTTC
TRBV10-3	NA	NA	TRBJ2-2	CAIRTSSWNTGELFF	TGTGCCATCAGGACTAGTAGTTGGAACACCGGGGAGCTGTTTTTT
TRBV18	NA	NA	TRBJ1-5	CASSPGRKDQPQHF	TGTGCCAGCTCACCAGGCAGAAAAGATCAGCCCCAGCATTTT
TRBV6-5	NA	TRBD1	TRBJ1-5	CASRPDRGLRQPQHF	TGTGCCAGCAGACCCGACAGGGGGCTTCGTCAGCCCCAGCATTTT
TRBV27	NA	TRBD1	TRBJ2-7	CASSLRRDRATYEQYF	TGTGCCAGCAGTTTACGCCGGGACAGGGCCACCTACGAGCAGTACTTC
TRBV5-1	few	TRBD1	TRBJ1-2	CASSLGQGIGYGYTF	TGCGCCAGCAGCTTAGGACAGGGGATCGGCTATGGCTACACCTTC
TRBV5-1	NA	NA	TRBJ2-5	CASTSAVETQYF	TGCGCCAGCACCTCTGCAGTGGAGACCCAGTACTTC
TRBV6-1	NA	NA	TRBJ1-1	CASKGGRTEAFF	TGTGCCAGCAAAGGAGGGCGAACTGAAGCTTTCTTT
TRBV19	NA	NA	TRBJ2-3	CASSNSAATSTDTQYF	TGTGCCAGTAGCAATTCCGCGGCTACTAGCACAGATACGCAGTATTTT
TRBV7-3	NA	TRBD2	TRBJ2-1	CASSLMVGRETPNEQFF	TGTGCCAGCAGCTTAATGGTTGGGCGGGAGACCCCCAATGAGCAGTTCTTC
TRBV27	NA	NA	TRBJ2-7	CASTAQGGVGEQYF	TGTGCCAGCACGGCACAAGGCGGCGTGGGCGAGCAGTACTTC
TRBV7-2	NA	TRBD2	TRBJ2-5	CASSLTSAETQYF	TGTGCCAGCAGCCTCACTAGCGCCGAGACCCAGTACTTC
TRBV7-9	NA	NA	TRBJ2-1	CASSLNTEQFF	TGTGCCAGCAGCTTAAACACCGAGCAGTTCTTC
TRBV6-1	few	TRBD1	TRBJ1-5	CASSEGTGVTQPQHF	TGTGCCAGCAGTGAAGGGACAGGGGTCACCCAGCCCCAGCATTTT
TRBV5-4	NA	TRBD1	TRBJ1-4	CASSSGTGGTNEKLFF	TGTGCCAGCAGCTCCGGGACAGGGGGCACTAATGAAAAACTGTTTTTT
TRBV2	NA	NA	TRBJ2-7	CASSPNYEQYF	TGTGCCAGCAGCCCCAACTACGAGCAGTACTTC
TRBV29-1	NA	TRBD2	TRBJ2-3	CSVGTSGNTDTQYF	TGCAGCGTCGGGACTAGCGGGAACACAGATACGCAGTATTTT
TRBV5-1	few	TRBD2	TRBJ2-5	CASSRGLVETQYF	TGCGCCAGCAGCCGTGGACTAGTCGAGACCCAGTACTTC
TRBV5-1	NA	TRBD1	TRBJ1-1	CASSKRQGLSTEAFF	TGCGCCAGCAGCAAGAGACAGGGGTTGAGCACTGAAGCTTTCTTT
TRBV27	NA	NA	TRBJ1-1	CASSLKGGANTEAFF	TGTGCCAGCAGTTTAAAAGGTGGAGCGAACACTGAAGCTTTCTTT
TRBV5-1	once	TRBD1	TRBJ2-5	CASSLGQGLQETQYF	TGCGCCAGCAGCTTGGGACAGGGCCTACAAGAGACCCAGTACTTC
TRBV15	NA	NA	TRBJ2-7	CATSSPGYSYEQYF	TGTGCCACCAGCAGCCCCGGGTATTCCTACGAGCAGTACTTC
TRBV18	NA	NA	TRBJ1-4	CASSPGLGEKLFF	TGTGCCAGCTCACCGGGACTGGGGGAAAAACTGTTTTTT
TRBV6-6	few	TRBD2	TRBJ2-7	CASGLGTSTKYEQYF	TGTGCCAGCGGATTGGGGACTAGCACTAAGTACGAGCAGTACTTC
TRBV2	NA	TRBD2	TRBJ2-7	CASRDTSGSAHEQYF	TGTGCCAGCAGGGACACTAGCGGGAGCGCCCACGAGCAGTACTTC
TRBV5-5	NA	TRBD1	TRBJ2-7	CASSGQGLFHEQYF	TGTGCCAGCAGCGGACAGGGACTCTTCCACGAGCAGTACTTC
TRBV5-1	NA	NA	TRBJ2-7	CASSLERQSSYEQYF	TGCGCCAGCAGCTTGGAACGACAGAGCTCCTACGAGCAGTACTTC
TRBV4-1	NA	TRBD2	TRBJ2-2	CASSQVVVAGGAGELFF	TGCGCCAGCAGCCAAGTGGTGGTAGCGGGAGGGGCGGGAGAGCTGTTTTTT
TRBV10-2	NA	NA	TRBJ1-2	CASSDILTNYGYTF	TGCGCCAGCAGTGACATACTGACTAACTATGGCTACACCTTC
TRBV6-5	few	NA	TRBJ2-1	CASSYSHSSSYNEQFF	TGTGCCAGCAGTTACTCCCACTCGTCCTCCTACAATGAGCAGTTCTTC
TRBV27	NA	TRBD2	TRBJ2-7	CASRPVGLAGNYEQYF	TGTGCCAGCAGGCCGGTAGGACTAGCGGGGAACTACGAGCAGTACTTC
TRBV27	NA	TRBD1	TRBJ2-1	CASSLLPGQGTNNEQFF	TGTGCCAGCAGTTTATTACCGGGACAGGGAACCAACAATGAGCAGTTCTTC
TRBV7-9	once	TRBD1	TRBJ2-5	CASSFPGGETQYF	TGTGCCAGCAGCTTTCCAGGGGGAGAGACCCAGTACTTC